This TCR beta chain was found in a study of STAT5B mutations in CD4+ large granular lymphocyte leukemia. Broader study findings: 8/27 top patient clones versus 2/35 control clones were TRBV06-family.

The assay was immunoSEQ multiplex PCR, and TCRdb's table has in-frame clones only and misses some. The sample carries about 29,000 clones, 79% recorded once. Trimming removed 8 bases from V and 1 base from J; junction bases left unmatched: 4. CDR3 length: 13 amino acids. Germline assignment: CDR1 SNHLY and CDR2 FYNNEI. This clone has more than one count but fewer than ten. The antigen remains unidentified. What was sequenced was CD4+ T cells from blood buffy coats. The V gene is TRBV2, the J gene TRBJ2-5, with 7 bases matching TRBD2. The receptor was derived from a human donor in good health. The CDR3 region is CASLGLVQETQYF. CDR3 sequence (DNA): TGTGCCAGCCTCGGACTAGTCCAAGAGACCCAGTACTTC.